These 26 T cell receptor beta chains originate from one sample sequenced in a study of response to subunit inactivated influenza vaccine. MiXCR, run by TCRdb on the RT-PCR reads, gives a single entry per CDR3 protein. The table includes some 600,000 distinct CDR3 sequences, 13% to 15% detected once. Here the sequenced sample was PBMCs from blood, taken roughly 15 days before vaccination. The receptors stem from a middle-aged man who received an inactivated influenza vaccine.

J is TRBJ2-1 and V is TRBV6-2 or TRBV6-3, with D maybe TRBD2 (5 bases). This CDR3 region has 14 residues. Trimming took off 0 bases at V and 12 bases at J, with 15 bases between the two ends. The germline V gene encodes CDR1 MNHEY and CDR2 SVGEGT. The CDR3 is CASSYSLDRAGQFF. In DNA form, the CDR3 reads TGTGCCAGCAGTTACTCGCTAGACCGTGCGGGGCAGTTCTTC.

This clonotype was counted a few times. The chain links TRBV30 to TRBJ1-6, with TRBD1 as a possible D gene (5 bases). CDR1 and CDR2 (germline): GTSNPN, SVGIG (reference sequence). CDR3 length equals 13 residues. V lost 2 bases, J lost 5 bases, and 7 bases lay in between. CDR3 DNA sequence: TGTGCCTGGAGTATGGGGCATAATTCACCCCTCCACTTT. It is translated as CAWSMGHNSPLHF.

This clonotype was found a few times. The chain combines TRBV29-1 with TRBJ1-2; 10 bases fit TRBD1. After removal of 0 bases from V and 3 bases from J, the junction contained 13 bases not matched to a gene. Germline V gene data show CDR1 as SQVTM and CDR2 as ANQGSEA. The CDR3 totals 18 residues. The CDR3 spells CSVEDPPGQGFPHYGYTF. CDR3 nucleotide sequence: TGCAGCGTTGAAGATCCCCCGGGACAGGGGTTCCCCCACTATGGCTACACCTTC.

This clonotype was observed at least ten times. The rearrangement uses TRBV7-3 and TRBJ2-5; D is undetermined. The germline V gene has CDR1 SGHTA and CDR2 FQGTGA. V was cut by 5 bases and J by 9 bases, with 16 bases left in between. The CDR3 has 13 amino acids. CDR3 amino acids: CASSPRRGGAQYF. The CDR3 DNA is TGTGCCAGCAGCCCCCGACGAGGTGGGGCCCAGTACTTC.

The chain has TRBV6-1 and TRBJ2-5, with D hard to call. This CDR3 has 13 residues. Trimming shortened V by 8 bases and J by 2 bases, and 12 bases separated the two germline ends. Germline-derived CDR1 and CDR2 are MNHNS and SASEGT. The CDR3 here is CASRPRQQETQYF. CDR3 nucleotide sequence: TGTGCCAGCCGGCCTCGCCAACAAGAGACCCAGTACTTC.

The CDR3 protein is CSVATGEVKGGYTF. The CDR3 coding sequence is TGCAGCGTTGCTACAGGGGAAGTTAAGGGCGGCTACACCTTC. The rearrangement links TRBV29-1 to TRBJ1-2, with 7 bases matching TRBD1. V gave up 4 bases and J gave up 8 bases; unmatched junction bases: 13. CDR3 length equals 14 residues. CDR1 is SQVTM and CDR2 is ANQGSEA in the germline V gene. The full variable domain, rest sourced from reference TRBV29-1 and TRBJ1-2, is SAVISQKPSRDICQRGTSLTIQCQVDSQVTMMFWYRQQPGQSLTLIATANQGSEATYESGFVIDKFPISRPNLTFSTLTVSNMSPEDSSIYLCSVATGEVKGGYTFGSGTRLTVV.

The chain has TRBV7-2 and TRBJ1-5; 8 bases align to TRBD1. V gave up 0 bases and J gave up 6 bases; unmatched junction bases: 4. The CDR3 is 15 residues long. Germline assignment: CDR1 SGHTA and CDR2 FQGNSA. CDR3 coding DNA: TGTGCCAGCAGCTTAGCCCCAGGGGGCCCTCAGCCCCAGCATTTT. Residues: CASSLAPGGPQPQHF.

In this sample, this clonotype turned up many times. V and J are TRBV4-3 and TRBJ1-2; no reliable D call. Germline CDR1 is LGHNA and CDR2 is YSLEER. The V end lost 1 base, the J end lost 4 bases, and 13 bases lay between the germline ends. The CDR3 is made up of 15 amino acids. DNA for the CDR3: TGCGCCAGCAGCCAAGCATCGGGCGGGAGCTATGGCTACACCTTC. Protein: CASSQASGGSYGYTF.

About this clonotype itself: A read error is likely, as this CDR3 ends without the conserved phenylalanine or tryptophan. The CDR3 nucleotides read TGTGCCAGCAGCTCTACCGGGACAGACTACAATGAGCAGTTCTTG. This codes for CASSSTGTDYNEQFL. The chain employs TRBV7-2 and TRBJ2-1, with 7 bases matching TRBD1. Per the germline V gene, CDR1 is SGHTA and CDR2 is FQGNSA. Unmatched junction bases numbered 6, after V lost 4 bases and J lost 3 bases. The CDR3 runs to 15 residues.

This CDR3 reads CSARDPAKGGNEQFF. The CDR3 DNA is TGCAGTGCTAGGGACCCAGCGAAGGGGGGCAATGAGCAGTTCTTC. The chain employs TRBV20-1 and TRBJ2-1; D could derive from TRBD1 or TRBD2 (6 bases each). From germline, CDR1 is DFQATT and CDR2 SNEGSKA (reference sequence). The CDR3 length is 15 residues. The germline V and J ends were trimmed by 3 bases and 6 bases, with 18 bases remaining between them.

The V call is TRBV27, the J call TRBJ2-3, with TRBD1 matching over 7 bases. This CDR3 has 15 residues. Germline CDR1 MNHEY, CDR2 SMNVEV (reference sequence). Trimming at V came to 5 bases and at J to 0 bases, leaving 5 bases not matched to a gene. Written as DNA, the CDR3 is TGTGCCAGCAGTCGGGACAGCCACAGCACAGATACGCAGTATTTT. Translation: CASSRDSHSTDTQYF.

This chain connects TRBV9 to TRBJ1-1; TRBD1 agrees at 11 bases. This CDR3 is built from 15 residues. CDR1 and CDR2 (germline): SGDLS, YYNGEE. V dropped 4 bases and J dropped 5; count of bases not matched to a gene: 7. CDR3 loop: CASSPRTGGWTEAFF. The CDR3 DNA follows: TGTGCCAGCAGCCCCCGGACAGGGGGCTGGACTGAAGCTTTCTTT.

This clonotype showed up many times. The CDR3 loop is CASSQGLSSPLHF. In DNA, the CDR3 is TGCGCCAGCAGCCAAGGATTGAGTTCACCCCTCCACTTT. This sequence joins TRBV4-1 and TRBJ1-6; D gene uncertain. Trimming pared 1 base from V and 9 bases from J, leaving 7 bases between. This CDR3 is 13 amino acids long. Per germline, CDR1 MGHRA and CDR2 YSYEKL.

This clonotype was seen only a few times. The chain is built from TRBV10-3 and TRBJ2-5; maybe TRBD1 (6 bases). The CDR3 runs 18 residues. Looked up from germline, CDR1 is ENHRY and CDR2 is SYGVKD. V lost 0 bases to trimming and J lost 3 bases, with 20 bases between them. CDR3 in amino acids: CAISESLGAGAGEETQYF. Here the CDR3 DNA reads TGTGCCATCAGTGAGTCCCTGGGGGCCGGGGCTGGCGAAGAGACCCAGTACTTC.

The chain employs TRBV7-6 and TRBJ1-2; 8 bases agree with TRBD1. With 2 bases clipped from V and 7 bases from J, the junction kept 3 bases outside the gene matches. Germline CDR1 is SGHVS and CDR2 is FNYEAQ. The CDR3 extends over 13 amino acids. The CDR3 DNA sequence: TGTGCCAGCAGCTTACAGGGGGCCATTGGCTACACCTTC. Its protein is CASSLQGAIGYTF.

This clonotype was counted between two and nine times. The chain couples TRBV12-3 or TRBV12-4 to TRBJ1-1, with D perhaps TRBD1 (6 bases). The CDR3 has 15 residues. Trimming stripped 7 bases from V and 2 bases from J, with 17 bases between. CDR3 nucleotides: TGTGCCAGCACCCCGGGGGGGCAATCAAACACTGAAGCTTTCTTT. This codes for CASTPGGQSNTEAFF.

This clonotype has at least ten counts. The chain employs TRBV7-9 and TRBJ2-5, with TRBD1 matching over 10 bases. From germline, CDR1 is SEHNR and CDR2 FQNEAQ (reference sequence). Losses at the gene ends were 5 bases for V and 3 bases for J; bases not matched to a gene: 6. The CDR3 consists of 15 residues. CDR3 amino acids: CASSRPGTGEETQYF. CDR3 nucleotide sequence: TGTGCCAGCAGCAGACCCGGGACAGGGGAAGAGACCCAGTACTTC.

The genes are TRBV20-1 and TRBJ1-1; D not certain. CDR1 is DFQATT and CDR2 is SNEGSKA in the germline V gene (reference sequence). This CDR3 has 15 residues. V was cut by 4 bases and J by 0 bases, with 15 bases left in between. The CDR3 here is CSAIDHRKLNTEAFF. The CDR3 nucleotides read TGCAGTGCTATAGACCACCGAAAGCTGAACACTGAAGCTTTCTTT.

This clonotype was detected only a few times. The CDR3: CAISESAVGNQPQHF. For the CDR3, the DNA is TGTGCCATCAGTGAGTCGGCCGTCGGCAATCAGCCCCAGCATTTT. V is TRBV10-3 and J is TRBJ1-5; the D is unclear. Germline values: CDR1 ENHRY, CDR2 SYGVKD. CDR3 length: 15 amino acids. Trimming stripped 0 bases from V and 2 bases from J, with 8 bases between.

In this sample, this clonotype turned up a few times. The chain joins TRBV18 to TRBJ2-1; 13 nucleotides align to TRBD2. V trimming: 2 bases; J trimming: 5 bases; junction bases outside the gene matches: 3. Germline V gives CDR1 KGHSH, CDR2 LQKENI. The CDR3 length is 16 residues. This CDR3 reads CASSPVGLAGDNEQFF. The CDR3 region has the DNA TGTGCCAGCTCACCAGTAGGACTAGCGGGAGACAATGAGCAGTTCTTC.

The sample holds a few counts of this clonotype. The chain joins TRBV4-2 to TRBJ2-7; TRBD2 matches 10 bases. Trimming cost V 1 base and J 2 bases; bases outside gene matches: 8. This CDR3 is built from 17 residues. Germline-derived CDR1 and CDR2 are LGHNA and YNFKEQ. CDR3 coding DNA: TGTGCCAGCAGCCAAGTCGGTTTCCTAGCGGGGGCCTACGAGCAGTACTTC. Residues: CASSQVGFLAGAYEQYF.

The V and J genes are TRBV11-1 and TRBJ2-3, with 12 bases that match TRBD2. Trimming at V came to 3 bases and at J to 2 bases, leaving 9 bases not matched to a gene. The germline V gene encodes CDR1 SGHAT and CDR2 FQDESV (reference sequence). CDR3 length: 18 amino acids. In nucleotides, the CDR3 is TGTGCCAGCAGCTTCCTATACACTAGCGGGAGGACCACAGATACGCAGTATTTT. Protein product: CASSFLYTSGRTTDTQYF.

The V gene is TRBV27, the J gene TRBJ2-7; D is uncertain. The CDR3 has 17 amino acids. Per the germline V gene, CDR1 is MNHEY and CDR2 is SMNVEV (reference sequence). Trimming shortened V by 2 bases and J by 1 base, and 18 bases separated the two germline ends. The CDR3 loop reads CASSLRWLAAPSYEQYF. The DNA for the CDR3 is TGTGCCAGCAGTTTAAGGTGGTTGGCTGCGCCATCCTACGAGCAGTACTTC.

As DNA, the CDR3 is TGTGCCAGCAGCCCCCTAGGCGGGAGGGCCTTCGCAGATACGCAGTATTTT. This gives the protein CASSPLGGRAFADTQYF. The chain has TRBV4-2 and TRBJ2-3; 9 nucleotides align to TRBD2. This CDR3 has 17 residues. CDR1 and CDR2 (germline): LGHNA, YNFKEQ. Germline trimming cut 4 bases from V and 4 bases from J; bases unmatched to any gene: 12.

V gene TRBV9 combines with J gene TRBJ2-3, with TRBD2 matching over 11 bases. The V segment lost 0 bases and the J segment 5 bases; nucleotides outside the gene matches: 5. This CDR3 contains 16 residues. Germline CDR1 reads SGDLS; CDR2 reads YYNGEE. The CDR3 region has the DNA TGTGCCAGCAGCGTAGCTTTGGGACTAGCGGTAGATACGCAGTATTTT. Its protein product is CASSVALGLAVDTQYF.

This clonotype was counted many times. The rearrangement joins TRBV12-3 or TRBV12-4 to TRBJ2-1; D uncertain. V lost 5 bases and J lost 6, with 8 bases in between. The CDR3 loop spans 12 amino acids. The CDR3 loop reads CASSRAGNEQFF. DNA for the CDR3: TGTGCCAGCAGTCGCGCAGGCAATGAGCAGTTCTTC.